Listed here is a single T cell receptor beta chain. The sample is drawn from a study of patients and donors after allogeneic stem cell transplantation. Deletions cut 7 bases from V and 2 bases from J, with 15 bases between. Per germline, CDR1 MNHEY and CDR2 SMNVEV (reference sequence). This CDR3 region has 14 residues. MiXCR, applied by TCRdb to the RT-PCR reads, yields one record per CDR3 protein. The sample contains 200,000 to 250,000 distinct CDR3 sequences, roughly an eighth of which appear only once. This TCR was recovered from a human donor who was either an allogeneic HSCT recipient or a stem cell or donor lymphocyte infusion donor (not recorded which). It is not recorded whose cells these are; they may come from a transplant donor. The chain combines TRBV27 with TRBJ2-7; tentatively, D is TRBD1 or TRBD2 (5 bases each). The sequenced sample was blood, either unsorted or a sorted T cell fraction (not recorded which). CDR3 nucleotides: TGTGCCAGCATAACCGGGGCCTTGCCCTACGAGCAGTACTTC. Protein sequence: CASITGALPYEQYF.